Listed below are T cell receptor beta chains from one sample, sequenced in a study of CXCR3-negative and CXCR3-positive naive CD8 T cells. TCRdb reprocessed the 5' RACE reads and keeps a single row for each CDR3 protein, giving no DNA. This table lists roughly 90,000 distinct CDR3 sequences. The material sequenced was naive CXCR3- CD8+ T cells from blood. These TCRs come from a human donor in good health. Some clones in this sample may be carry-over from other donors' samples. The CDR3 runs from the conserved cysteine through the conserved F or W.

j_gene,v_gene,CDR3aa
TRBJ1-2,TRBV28,CASSSIMTGFYGYTF
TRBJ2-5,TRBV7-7,CASSEGLAGGWTKETQYF
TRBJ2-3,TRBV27,CASSLVVRGPTDTQYF
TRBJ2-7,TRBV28,CASRETGGPYEQYF
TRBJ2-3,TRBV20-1,CSTVKAVGLAGYTDTQYF
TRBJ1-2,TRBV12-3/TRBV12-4,CASSFLVQSGGYTF
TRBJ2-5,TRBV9,CASSGEGGTVTELKNF
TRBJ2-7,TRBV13,CASSSSGRTHEQYF
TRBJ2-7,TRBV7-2,CASSPYLYYEQYF
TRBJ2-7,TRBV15,CATSRDQEAGIYEQYF
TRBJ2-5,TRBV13,CASSPKTSGRETQYF
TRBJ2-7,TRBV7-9,CASSLVQGSYEQYF
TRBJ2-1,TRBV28,CASSLGSLGNEQFF
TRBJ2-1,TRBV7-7,CASSLVGWEEQFF
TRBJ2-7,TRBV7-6,CASSPSPASSYEQYF
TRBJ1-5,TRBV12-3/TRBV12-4,CASSPMNQPQHF
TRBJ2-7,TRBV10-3,CAISRGKSDEQYF
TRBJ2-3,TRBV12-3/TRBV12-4,CASSKTSYPSTDTQYF
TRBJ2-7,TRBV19,CASSPVGASYEQYF
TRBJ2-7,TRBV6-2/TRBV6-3,CASSHFTDSYEQYF
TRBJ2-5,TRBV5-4,CASRDGTEETQYF
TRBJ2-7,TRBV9,CASSPQSWTVAYEQYF
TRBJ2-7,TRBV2,CASTQGDRWLGYEQYF
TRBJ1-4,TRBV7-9,CASSLVQGAWNEKLFF
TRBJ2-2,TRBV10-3,CAISEATSGGELFF
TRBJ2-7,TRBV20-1,CSARDRGGVAYEQYF
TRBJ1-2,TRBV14,CASSQEPRDYGYTF
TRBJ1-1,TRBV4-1,CASSDVLGTGSNTEAFF
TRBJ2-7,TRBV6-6,CASSSAGTGFYEQYF
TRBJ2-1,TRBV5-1,CASSFNGEQFF
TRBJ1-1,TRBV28,CASNYLGGLGTEAFF
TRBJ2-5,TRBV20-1,CSARNWASGQETQYF
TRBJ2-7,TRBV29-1,CSVVPTAAYEQYF
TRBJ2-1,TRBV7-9,CASSPERAEIYNEQFF
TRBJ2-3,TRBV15,CATSPRTAGTDTQYF
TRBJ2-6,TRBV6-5,CASSLTWTTGANVLTF
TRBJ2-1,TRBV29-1,CSVPGPVVDEQFF
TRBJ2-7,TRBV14,CASSQDDRDEQYF
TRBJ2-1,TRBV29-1,CSGGQSNNEQFF
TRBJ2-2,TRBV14,CASSAVDPGGELFF
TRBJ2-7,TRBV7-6,CASSLELGQGTYEQYF
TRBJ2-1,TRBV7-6,CASSARTSGGSSYNEQFF
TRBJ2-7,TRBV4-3,CASSHADRGYEQYF
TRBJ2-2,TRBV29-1,CSVELAHLNTGELFF
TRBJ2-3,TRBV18,CASSPEPPGDTQYF
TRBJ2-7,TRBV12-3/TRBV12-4,CASSFLLAGAYYEQYF
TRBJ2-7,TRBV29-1,CSVATGATYEQYF
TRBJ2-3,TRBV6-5,CASSYPDRELTDTQYF